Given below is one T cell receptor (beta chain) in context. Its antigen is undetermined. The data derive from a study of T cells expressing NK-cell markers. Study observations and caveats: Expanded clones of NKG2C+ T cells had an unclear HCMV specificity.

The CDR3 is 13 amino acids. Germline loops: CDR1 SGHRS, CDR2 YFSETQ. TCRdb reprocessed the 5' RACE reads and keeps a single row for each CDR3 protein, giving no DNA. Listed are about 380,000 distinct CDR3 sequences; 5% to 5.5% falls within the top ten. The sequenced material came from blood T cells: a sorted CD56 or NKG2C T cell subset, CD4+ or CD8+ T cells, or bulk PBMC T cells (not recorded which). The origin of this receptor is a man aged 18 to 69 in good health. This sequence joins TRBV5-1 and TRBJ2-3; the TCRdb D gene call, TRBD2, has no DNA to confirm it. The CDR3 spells CASSLGRANTQYF. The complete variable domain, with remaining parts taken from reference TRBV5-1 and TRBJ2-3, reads KAGVTQTPRYLIKTRGQQVTLSCSPISGHRSVSWYQQTPGQGLQFLFEYFSETQRNKGNFPGRFSGRQFSNSRSEMNVSTLELGDSALYLCASSLGRANTQYFGPGTRLTVL.